This entry lists 7 T cell receptor beta chains sequenced from one sample in a study of response to subunit inactivated influenza vaccine. Each CDR3 protein is one row after TCRdb ran MiXCR on the RT-PCR reads. Among roughly 670,000 distinct CDR3 sequences, around 15% were seen once, and the ten largest hold approximately 7.6%. Material: PBMCs from blood, obtained about 14 days before vaccination. These receptors were collected from a man aged 50-59 years who received an inactivated influenza vaccine.

In this sample, this clonotype turned up a few times. This chain uses TRBV7-9 with TRBJ2-5; TRBD1 is a possible D gene (5 bases). This CDR3 has 16 amino acids. The V gene lost 7 bases and the J gene lost 1 base, with 19 bases spanning the gap. CDR1 SEHNR and CDR2 FQNEAQ come from the germline V gene (reference sequence). CDR3 coding DNA: TGTGCCAGCACTGACTCCCCCCGACAGATCCAAGAGACCCAGTACTTC. Protein product: CASTDSPRQIQETQYF.

This clonotype was seen many times. V usage is TRBV5-1 and J usage is TRBJ2-7, with TRBD2 as a possible D gene (5 bases). The V gene lost 4 bases and the J gene lost 0 bases, with 11 bases spanning the gap. The CDR3 has 14 amino acids. Germline V gene data show CDR1 as SGHRS and CDR2 as YFSETQ. The CDR3 sequence is CASSVDSTSYEQYF. The CDR3 region has the DNA TGCGCCAGCAGCGTGGACTCGACCTCCTACGAGCAGTACTTC.

This clonotype has just a few counts. The chain carries TRBV20-1 and TRBJ2-1; 7 nucleotides line up with TRBD2. The CDR3 covers 13 residues. Unmatched junction bases numbered 12, after V lost 6 bases and J lost 10 bases. Germline CDR1 is DFQATT and CDR2 is SNEGSKA (reference sequence). The CDR3 DNA sequence: TGCAGTGCCCCCCGGGCCGGGAGGTGGGAGCAGTTCTTC. This encodes CSAPRAGRWEQFF.

The V and J genes are TRBV6-2 or TRBV6-3 and TRBJ1-5; 8 bases map to TRBD1. This CDR3 region has 14 residues. Trimming took 5 bases from V and 7 from J; bases not matched to a gene: 7. The germline V gene has CDR1 MNHEY and CDR2 SVGEGT. CDR3 sequence: CASSHRTGRQPQHF. The CDR3 DNA follows: TGTGCCAGCAGTCATAGGACAGGGAGACAGCCCCAGCATTTT.

The J gene is TRBJ2-2, the V gene TRBV27, with unresolved D. With 0 bases removed from V and 5 bases from J, the gap between germline ends came to 7 bases. CDR3 length: 14 amino acids. The germline V gene encodes CDR1 MNHEY and CDR2 SMNVEV (reference sequence). CDR3 region: CASSLSKSTGELFF. DNA for the CDR3: TGTGCCAGCAGTTTATCGAAGTCTACCGGGGAGCTGTTTTTT.

This rearrangement joins TRBV7-2 to TRBJ1-2; D is ambiguous. V was cut by 2 bases and J by 8 bases, with 12 bases left in between. The CDR3 has 13 residues. Germline V gene sequence: CDR1 SGHTA, CDR2 FQGNSA. CDR3 nucleotide sequence: TGTGCCAGCAGCTTAAGTAGGGTTGGCGGCTACACCTTC. As protein: CASSLSRVGGYTF.

This clonotype has at least ten counts. The gene calls are TRBV4-3 and TRBJ2-2; D is ambiguous. Trimming shortened V by 6 bases and J by 3 bases, and 20 bases separated the two germline ends. The CDR3 is 17 amino acids. Germline-derived CDR1 and CDR2 are LGHNA and YSLEER. CDR3 nucleotide sequence: TGCGCCAGCAGACCAAGATCGTCGCCCTCTGACACCGGGGAGCTGTTTTTT. This codes for CASRPRSSPSDTGELFF.